This TCR beta chain is from a study of blood T cell repertoires in COVID-19. Individuals drawn from some 25 US areas were about 18 to 95 years old. The method was immunoSEQ multiplex PCR; TCRdb's version includes in-frame clones alone and lacks a portion of them. The repertoire holds 400,000 or so clones, 80% to 90% seen once, with 1.5% to 2% in the top ten. CDR1 is SGDLS and CDR2 is YYNGEE in the germline V gene. CDR3 size: 14 residues. V was pared by 2 bases and J by 0 bases, with 8 bases between. This rearrangement joins TRBV9 to TRBJ2-5; D gene unclear. The TCR was taken from a man aged 40-49 years in a cohort exposed to, infected with or recovered from COVID-19 (not recorded which). The sequencing sample was made of PBMCs or T cells enriched from blood (not recorded which). CDR3 in amino acids: CASSVGAYQETQYF. The CDR3 DNA reads TGTGCCAGCAGCGTTGGTGCGTACCAAGAGACCCAGTACTTC.